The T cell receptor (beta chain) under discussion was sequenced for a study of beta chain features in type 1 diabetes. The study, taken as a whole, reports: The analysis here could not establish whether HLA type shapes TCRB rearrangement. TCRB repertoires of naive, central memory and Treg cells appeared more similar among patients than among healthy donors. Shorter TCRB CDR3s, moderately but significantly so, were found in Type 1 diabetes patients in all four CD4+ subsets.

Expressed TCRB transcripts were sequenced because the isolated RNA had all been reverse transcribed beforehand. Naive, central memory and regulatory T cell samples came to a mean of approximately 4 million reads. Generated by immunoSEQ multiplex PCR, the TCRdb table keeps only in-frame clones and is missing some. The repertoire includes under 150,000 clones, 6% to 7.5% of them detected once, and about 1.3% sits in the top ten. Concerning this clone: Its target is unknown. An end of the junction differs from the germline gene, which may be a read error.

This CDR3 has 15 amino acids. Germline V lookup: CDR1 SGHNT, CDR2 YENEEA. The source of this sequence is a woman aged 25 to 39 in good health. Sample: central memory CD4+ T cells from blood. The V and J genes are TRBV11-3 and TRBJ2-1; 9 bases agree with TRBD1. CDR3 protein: CASSIDRGASNEQFF. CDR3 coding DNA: TGTGCCAGCAGCATAGACAGGGGGGCGTCGAATGAGCAGTTCTTC.